This TCR beta chain originates from a study of early T cells in non-severe SARS-CoV-2 infection. Study-level results: VDJdb matches were skewed toward anti-spike CD8 T cell responses.

In TCRdb, the 5' RACE reads were re-called with MiXCR into one record per CDR3 protein. The sample holds some 38,000 distinct CDR3 sequences, about 3.9% seen once. This clonotype has at least ten counts. The antigen remains unidentified. The CDR3 loop spans 18 amino acids. Looked up from germline, CDR1 is SGHTA and CDR2 is FQGNSA. V gave up 5 bases and J gave up 4 bases; unmatched junction bases: 17. Input material: whole blood. The TCR was taken from an adult who was a healthcare worker with PCR-confirmed SARS-CoV-2 infection or an uninfected control (not recorded which). This chain joins TRBV7-2 and TRBJ2-7; TRBD2 matches at 10 bases. CDR3 sequence (DNA): TGTGCCAGCAGCCTCGGTATGTTAGCGGGAGGTTACAAATACGAGCAGTACTTC. Translated, it gives CASSLGMLAGGYKYEQYF.